One and the same sample provided the 22 T cell receptor beta chains below, sequenced in a study of cytomegalovirus exposure and HLA in healthy donors. 60 Vbeta and 13 Jbeta primers were used in PCR. The repertoire was sequenced with immunoSEQ multiplex PCR; TCRdb's copy has only in-frame clones and lacks some. This sample yields 200,000 to 250,000 clones, of which about 89% are seen a single time; roughly 1% belongs to the top ten. Source material: PBMCs. Receptors were obtained from a woman aged 18-29 years in good health and CMV-seronegative.

The CDR3 DNA sequence: TGTGCCAGCAGTCCCGCGGGAGGGCCTCGGGACGAGCAGTACTTC. Amino acids: CASSPAGGPRDEQYF. This rearrangement joins TRBV27 to TRBJ2-7, with 9 bases aligning to TRBD2. The CDR3 covers 15 residues. Germline assignment: CDR1 MNHEY and CDR2 SMNVEV (reference sequence). J lost 5 bases, V lost 5 bases, and 10 bases had no gene match.

The rearrangement links TRBV10-3 to TRBJ1-5; TRBD1 matches 8 bases. With 2 bases clipped from V and 3 bases from J, the junction kept 3 bases outside the gene matches. Per the germline V gene, CDR1 is ENHRY and CDR2 is SYGVKD. This CDR3 has 15 residues. The CDR3 DNA follows: TGTGCCATCAGTGAGCAGGGGGCCCTCAATCAGCCCCAGCATTTT. As protein: CAISEQGALNQPQHF.

The genes are TRBV19 and TRBJ1-2; D is uncertain. V was shortened by 10 bases and J by 0 bases, with 21 bases between the two germline ends. This CDR3 has 16 residues. The V gene's germline CDR1 is LNHDA and CDR2 SQIVND (reference sequence). The CDR3 is CATHPDPRRTNYGYTF. CDR3 nucleotides: TGTGCCACCCACCCAGACCCCCGGAGGACTAACTATGGCTACACCTTC.

Concerning this clone itself: At one end the junction does not follow the germline gene, possibly because of a read error. The J gene is TRBJ2-7, the V gene TRBV7-9; the match to TRBD1 covers 7 bases. Germline CDR1 SEHNR, CDR2 FQNEAQ (reference sequence). The CDR3 spans 12 residues. The CDR3 protein is CSSSFGDSEQYF. The DNA of the CDR3 is TGTTCCAGCAGCTTCGGGGACAGCGAGCAGTACTTC.

CDR3: CASSPLPLNRDSLKVEAFF. The CDR3 coding sequence is TGTGCCAGCTCACCTCTCCCACTCAACCGGGACAGTCTTAAGGTTGAAGCTTTCTTT. The chain recombines TRBV18 with TRBJ1-1, with 7 bases identical to TRBD1. Losses at the gene ends were 3 bases for V and 7 bases for J; bases not matched to a gene: 23. The CDR3 consists of 19 residues. In germline, CDR1 is KGHSH, CDR2 LQKENI. Drawing the rest from reference TRBV18 and TRBJ1-1, the complete variable domain is NAGVMQNPRHLVRRRGQEARLRCSPMKGHSHVYWYRQLPEEGLKFMVYLQKENIIDESGMPKERFSAEFPKEGPSILRIQQVVRGDSAAYFCASSPLPLNRDSLKVEAFFGQGTRLTVV.

The DNA of the CDR3 is TGTGCCAGCAGCCCCTTCCTAGCGGGAGTCACAGATACGCAGTATTTT. It codes for CASSPFLAGVTDTQYF. The chain joins TRBV7-8 to TRBJ2-3, with 10 bases aligning to TRBD2. This CDR3 has 16 residues. Germline lookup yields CDR1 SGHVS and CDR2 FQNEAQ. The trim removed 5 bases at V and 2 bases at J, leaving 7 bases unmatched.

This CDR3 reads CASTSTPSGRERNEQYF. CDR3 sequence (DNA): TGTGCCAGCACCTCCACCCCCAGCGGGAGGGAGAGGAACGAGCAGTACTTC. The chain uses TRBV7-9 and TRBJ2-7; TRBD2 agrees at 10 bases. Germline assignment: CDR1 SEHNR and CDR2 FQNEAQ (reference sequence). This CDR3 contains 17 residues. J was trimmed by 5 bases and V by 7 bases; bases with no gene match: 17.

The chain uses TRBV10-2 and TRBJ1-6, with D tentatively TRBD1 (6 bases). The CDR3 loop spans 18 amino acids. Germline V gene sequence: CDR1 WSHSY, CDR2 SAAADI. Between the trimmed V and J ends, which lost 4 bases and 0 bases, there was a span of 16 bases. As DNA, the CDR3 is TGCGCCAGCAGTGCGACAGGCGGCTCTGGCTCCTATAATTCACCCCTCCACTTT. Translated, it gives CASSATGGSGSYNSPLHF.

The rearrangement uses TRBV5-1 and TRBJ2-7; 7 bases map to TRBD2. This CDR3 has 13 amino acids. Germline CDR1 SGHRS, CDR2 YFSETQ. The V gene end was trimmed by 1 base and the J gene end by 6 bases; junction bases not matched to a gene: 4. The CDR3 nucleotides read TGCGCCAGCAGCTTGAGCGGGACTCTCGAGCAGTACTTC. Its protein product is CASSLSGTLEQYF.

The rearrangement links TRBV19 to TRBJ1-4; a possible D gene is TRBD1 (5 bases). Trimming pared 2 bases from V and 0 bases from J, leaving 16 bases between. This CDR3 has 18 amino acids. The germline V gene encodes CDR1 LNHDA and CDR2 SQIVND (reference sequence). In DNA form, the CDR3 reads TGTGCCAGTAGTATACGGGGGAGGGGATTAACAACTAATGAAAAACTGTTTTTT. It encodes CASSIRGRGLTTNEKLFF.

This chain joins TRBV5-6 and TRBJ2-6, with TRBD1 as a possible D gene (5 bases). The germline V gene has CDR1 SGHDT and CDR2 YYEEEE. V dropped 4 bases and J dropped 0 bases, with 11 bases sitting between them. The length of the CDR3 is 16 residues. DNA for the CDR3: TGTGCCAGCAGCGTTTACAGGTTCTCTGGGGCCAACGTCCTGACTTTC. This sequence encodes CASSVYRFSGANVLTF. The full variable domain, in which reference TRBV5-6 and TRBJ2-6 provide the parts outside the CDR3, is DAGVTQSPTHLIKTRGQQVTLRCSPKSGHDTVSWYQQALGQGPQFIFQYYEEEERQRGNFPDRFSGHQFPNYSSELNVNALLLGDSALYLCASSVYRFSGANVLTFGAGSRLTVL.

The chain recombines TRBV6-1 with TRBJ1-2; possible D gene TRBD1, 5 bases. The CDR3 is made up of 14 amino acids. V was trimmed by 1 base and J by 4 bases, leaving 10 bases between them. The germline V gene encodes CDR1 MNHNS and CDR2 SASEGT. CDR3 residues: CASSEVWGGYGYTF. Written as DNA, the CDR3 is TGTGCCAGCAGTGAAGTCTGGGGGGGCTATGGCTACACCTTC.

This clone is a singleton in its sample. The V and J genes are TRBV7-2 and TRBJ1-5; D is undetermined. The ends were cut back, 2 bases at V and 3 bases at J, with 14 bases in the middle. The CDR3 sequence is 16 residues long. Germline values: CDR1 SGHTA, CDR2 FQGNSA. DNA of the CDR3: TGTGCCAGCAGCTTACACGGGTCGCTTACCAATCAGCCCCAGCATTTT. Amino acid sequence: CASSLHGSLTNQPQHF.

The V gene is TRBV4-2, the J gene TRBJ2-3; D is possibly TRBD2 (6 bases). The germline CDR1 and CDR2 sequences are LGHNA and YNFKEQ. V was pared by 1 base and J by 3 bases, with 11 bases between. The CDR3 spans 15 residues. CDR3 amino acids: CASSQGTKRTDTQYF. The DNA of the CDR3 is TGTGCCAGCAGCCAAGGGACTAAACGAACAGATACGCAGTATTTT.

The gene calls are TRBV7-2 and TRBJ2-3, with 7 bases aligning to TRBD2. The CDR3 runs to 16 residues. The ends lost 3 bases at V and 0 bases at J; junction bases unmatched: 6. The germline gives CDR1 SGHTA, CDR2 FQGNSA. The CDR3 spells CASSLTGTTSTDTQYF. The CDR3 DNA sequence: TGTGCCAGCAGCTTGACCGGGACTACTAGCACAGATACGCAGTATTTT.

The chain carries TRBV9 and TRBJ2-3; 8 positions agree with TRBD2. V was clipped by 0 bases and J by 4 bases; unmatched bases: 1. CDR3 length: 14 amino acids. Germline assignment: CDR1 SGDLS and CDR2 YYNGEE. As DNA, the CDR3 is TGTGCCAGCAGCGTAGACGGGGGGGCAGATACGCAGTATTTT. Its translation: CASSVDGGADTQYF.

This rearrangement joins TRBV5-1 to TRBJ2-1; TRBD2 matches 9 bases. The germline V gene has CDR1 SGHRS and CDR2 YFSETQ. The ends lost 4 bases at V and 4 bases at J; junction bases unmatched: 9. This CDR3 spans 16 amino acids. This CDR3 is CASSPNSGSLYNEQFF. The CDR3 region has the DNA TGCGCCAGCAGCCCGAATAGCGGGAGTCTTTACAATGAGCAGTTCTTC.

The gene calls are TRBV5-6 and TRBJ1-5; a weak D match, TRBD1 (5 bases). Trimming took 5 bases from V and 7 from J, leaving 22 bases between them. The CDR3 has 16 residues. Germline CDR1 SGHDT, CDR2 YYEEEE. CDR3 bases: TGTGCCAGCAGTCAGCAACTCGGGGGAGCGGGGCAGCCCCAGCATTTT. Translation: CASSQQLGGAGQPQHF.

The rearrangement links TRBV27 to TRBJ1-2; 7 nucleotides match TRBD1. Germline trimming cut 6 bases from V and 5 bases from J; bases unmatched to any gene: 18. CDR1 and CDR2 (germline): MNHEY, SMNVEV (reference sequence). This CDR3 is built from 17 residues. The CDR3 reads CASSPPLRKGGWYGYTF. As DNA, the CDR3 is TGTGCCAGCAGCCCACCTCTCCGGAAAGGGGGCTGGTATGGCTACACCTTC.

Turning to this clone: One junction end disagrees with the germline gene, perhaps due to a read error. The chain recombines TRBV4-1 with TRBJ2-5; tentatively, D is TRBD1 (6 bases). This CDR3 has 14 residues. Germline V lookup: CDR1 MGHRA, CDR2 YSYEKL. In DNA, the CDR3 is TGCGCCAGCAGACAAGTGGACAGCCAAGAGACCCAGTACTTC. Protein: CASRQVDSQETQYF.

The chain carries TRBV27 and TRBJ2-3; 11 bases map to TRBD1. This CDR3 has 15 amino acids. Germline CDR1 reads MNHEY; CDR2 reads SMNVEV (reference sequence). The J segment lost 4 bases and the V segment lost 5 bases, leaving 5 bases of the junction unmatched. For the CDR3, the DNA is TGTGCCAGCAGTAAAACGGGACAGGGGGCAGATACGCAGTATTTT. Amino acid sequence: CASSKTGQGADTQYF.

In its sample, this clone was seen once. This chain joins TRBV7-9 and TRBJ1-1, with a possible D match to TRBD1 (6 bases). Per the germline V gene, CDR1 is SEHNR and CDR2 is FQNEAQ (reference sequence). CDR3 length: 14 amino acids. V shed 7 bases and J shed 0 bases, with 12 bases lying between them. The CDR3 reads CASTQEGVNTEAFF. Written as DNA, the CDR3 is TGTGCCAGCACCCAAGAGGGGGTGAACACTGAAGCTTTCTTT.